The rows below give T cell receptor beta chains drawn from one sample of a study of cytomegalovirus exposure and HLA in healthy donors. Here immunoSEQ multiplex PCR was the method, and the copy in TCRdb shows in-frame clones only, minus some. This table holds 250,000 or so clones, 85% to 90% found once. Sequencing was carried out using PBMCs. These receptors all come from a human donor in good health. CDR3s include the opening cysteine and the closing phenylalanine or tryptophan. Fields, in order: clone size, D gene, V gene, J gene, CDR3 DNA, CDR3 protein. D genes are given only for firm matches. Clone size is not always given. Where it is, it says once, few, many or a class for expanded clones.

-	TRBD1	TRBV10-3	TRBJ2-3	TGTGCCATCAGTGAACGACAGGGCGCAGATACGCAGTATTTT	CAISERQGADTQYF
-	-	TRBV11-2	TRBJ2-7	TGTGCCAGCAGCTTCGGACGGGATCGCGAGCAGTACTTC	CASSFGRDREQYF
-	-	TRBV29-1	TRBJ1-3	TGCAGCCTCGACCCGGGAGGAAACACCATATATTTT	CSLDPGGNTIYF
few	TRBD2	TRBV6-5	TRBJ2-3	TGTGCCAGCAGTTTAGCGGGGCCCACAGATACGCAGTATTTT	CASSLAGPTDTQYF
once	TRBD2	TRBV9	TRBJ2-2	TGTGCCAGCAGCGTATCCTCTAGCGGGAACACCGGGGAGCTGTTTTTT	CASSVSSSGNTGELFF
-	TRBD1	TRBV7-9	TRBJ2-5	TGTGCCAGCAGCTGGGACAGGGTTTCGCCGGAGACCCAGTACTTC	CASSWDRVSPETQYF
-	TRBD1	TRBV7-2	TRBJ1-5	TGTGCCAGCAGCTTAGGACAGGGGGAAGGGGAAGGTCAGCCCCAGCATTTT	CASSLGQGEGEGQPQHF
few	TRBD1	TRBV28	TRBJ1-5	TGTGCCAGCAGTGGGACAGGTCCCCTCAAAAGTCAGCCCCAGCATTTT	CASSGTGPLKSQPQHF
-	TRBD2	TRBV7-2	TRBJ2-7	TGTGCCAGCAGCTTAGCAGGCGGGAGGGCATACGAGCAGTACTTC	CASSLAGGRAYEQYF
-	TRBD2	TRBV5-4	TRBJ2-2	TGTGCCAGCAGCTTGGCCGTAGCGGGGAACACCGGGGAGCTGTTTTTT	CASSLAVAGNTGELFF
-	TRBD2	TRBV9	TRBJ2-1	TGTGCCAGCAGCCCTCGGGCGGGAGGGGTAGACAATGAGCAGTTCTTC	CASSPRAGGVDNEQFF
-	-	TRBV5-1	TRBJ2-1	TGCGCCAGCAGCCCCGGGAGCGGTTGGAATGAGCAGTTCTTC	CASSPGSGWNEQFF
-	TRBD1	TRBV29-1	TRBJ2-7	TGCAGCGCCAGGGGGTACGACGAGCAGTACTTC	CSARGYDEQYF
-	-	TRBV6-4	TRBJ1-2	TGTGCCAGCAGTGACTCGAAACAGGGTGACAGGCTGTACCTTTTATGGGGCTACACCTTC	CASSDSKQGDRLYLLWGYTF
-	TRBD2	TRBV28	TRBJ2-7	TGTGCCAGCAGGGTAGCGGGAGGGAAAAACGAGCAGTACTTC	CASRVAGGKNEQYF
-	-	TRBV5-1	TRBJ2-7	TGCGCCAGCAGCATAATCGACAGAACCTACGAGCAGTACTTC	CASSIIDRTYEQYF
-	TRBD2	TRBV29-1	TRBJ2-7	TGCAGCGTGGGGGGGGACGAGCAGTACTTC	CSVGGDEQYF
-	TRBD1	TRBV6-1	TRBJ2-7	TGTGCCAGCAGTGAAAAGTGGGGCAGGGGGATCGACGAGCAGTACTTC	CASSEKWGRGIDEQYF